These 22 T cell receptor beta chains share one sample of origin, sequenced in a study of T-cell reconstitution after alpha-beta-depleted transplantation in children. A TCRbeta library incorporating unique molecular identifiers was prepared. TCRdb reanalysed the PCR reads using MiXCR and keeps one entry per CDR3 protein. The sample consists of some 440,000 distinct CDR3 sequences, 15% to 20% of them appearing once. The source material was PBMCs, mostly from graft donor cells, sampled 360 days after TCRalphabeta/CD19-depleted stem cell transplant. The receptor source for this set is a boy younger than two who had a stem cell transplant for Wiskott-Aldrich syndrome, so the T cells may come from the graft donor.

This clonotype has a handful of counts. The chain couples TRBV11-1 to TRBJ2-7; possibly TRBD1 for D (6 bases). Trimming took off 2 bases at V and 2 bases at J, with 22 bases between the two ends. This CDR3 has 18 residues. Germline V CDR1 and CDR2: SGHAT, FQDESV (reference sequence). The CDR3 coding sequence is TGTGCCAGCAGCTTAAAGGGGAACAGGGACCCCTACCCCTACGAGCAGTACTTC. This translates into CASSLKGNRDPYPYEQYF.

V usage is TRBV7-6 and J usage is TRBJ2-2, with TRBD1 as a possible D gene (6 bases). The CDR3 length is 16 residues. CDR1 is SGHVS, CDR2 FNYEAQ, per germline. V lost 3 bases to trimming and J lost 1 base, with 12 bases between them. The CDR3 bases are TGTGCCAGCAGCTTTTACCCGACAGGGAACACCGGGGAGCTGTTTTTT. This gives the protein CASSFYPTGNTGELFF.

This chain links TRBV6-5 with TRBJ2-5, with a possible D match to TRBD2 (5 bases). Germline loops: CDR1 MNHEY, CDR2 SVGAGI. The CDR3 totals 14 residues. V was pared by 0 bases and J by 4 bases, with 9 bases between. The CDR3: CASSYSSGVETQYF. The DNA for the CDR3 is TGTGCCAGCAGTTACTCGAGCGGCGTAGAGACCCAGTACTTC.

This clonotype turned up a few times. The chain employs TRBV20-1 and TRBJ2-7; D is unresolved. The V gene's germline CDR1 is DFQATT and CDR2 SNEGSKA (reference sequence). CDR3 size: 12 residues. Trimming removed 5 bases from V and 1 base from J, with 9 bases in between. As DNA, the CDR3 is TGCAGTGCTGTTAGCACTTCCTACGAGCAGTACTTC. Its translation: CSAVSTSYEQYF.

A few counts support this clonotype. The chain has TRBV10-3 and TRBJ1-2, with a weak D call TRBD1 (6 bases). Per germline, CDR1 ENHRY and CDR2 SYGVKD. V dropped 11 bases and J dropped 3 bases, with 16 bases sitting between them. There are 13 residues in the CDR3. The CDR3 loop is CAARTALYYGYTF. The CDR3 DNA is TGTGCCGCCAGGACAGCCCTTTACTATGGCTACACCTTC.

The rearrangement links TRBV20-1 to TRBJ2-5; D is possibly TRBD1 or TRBD2 (6 bases each). V was pared by 2 bases and J by 5 bases, with 12 bases between. The CDR3 is made up of 13 amino acids. Germline lookup yields CDR1 DFQATT and CDR2 SNEGSKA (reference sequence). CDR3 residues: CSARRGETETQYF. CDR3 coding DNA: TGCAGTGCTAGAAGGGGGGAGACGGAGACCCAGTACTTC.

This clonotype was counted only a few times. The chain uses TRBV2 and TRBJ2-3; D might be TRBD2 (5 bases). Trimming removed 4 bases at V and 9 bases at J, with 11 bases between. The CDR3 length is 12 residues. Germline CDR1 is SNHLY and CDR2 is FYNNEI. CDR3: CASSVGTGTQYF. For the CDR3, the DNA is TGTGCCAGCAGTGTTGGTACGGGGACGCAGTATTTT.

This clonotype has a handful of counts. This chain links TRBV18 with TRBJ2-1; D possibly corresponds to TRBD2 (6 bases). Germline loops: CDR1 KGHSH, CDR2 LQKENI. The CDR3 length is 21 residues. With 2 bases removed from V and 0 bases from J, the gap between germline ends came to 26 bases. The CDR3 region has the DNA TGTGCCAGCTCACCAATTCCCCCTAGCACGTTGCGGGAAGACTCCTACAATGAGCAGTTCTTC. Amino acid sequence: CASSPIPPSTLREDSYNEQFF.

CDR3 protein: CASSRGLAGSTYNEQFF. DNA for the CDR3: TGTGCCAGCAGTCGAGGACTAGCGGGTTCGACTTACAATGAGCAGTTCTTC. This chain links TRBV6-2 or TRBV6-3 with TRBJ2-1; 11 nucleotides match TRBD2. The CDR3 has 17 residues. Germline CDR1 MNHEY, CDR2 SVGEGT. V shed 5 bases and J 4 bases; nucleotides not matched to a gene: 10.

This clonotype has just a few counts. The rearrangement uses TRBV12-3 or TRBV12-4 and TRBJ2-7; the D gene is possibly TRBD2 (5 bases). The CDR3 extends over 15 amino acids. V shed 2 bases and J shed 3 bases, with 14 bases lying between them. The CDR3 coding sequence is TGTGCCAGCAGTTTAAATTTAAAAGGAGGCTACGAGCAGTACTTC. Translation: CASSLNLKGGYEQYF.

This chain links TRBV29-1 with TRBJ1-3, with a possible D match to TRBD1 (6 bases). V lost 1 base, J lost 0 bases, and 7 bases lay in between. Germline V gives CDR1 SQVTM, CDR2 ANQGSEA. The CDR3 contains 14 residues. CDR3 sequence reads: CSVEGDISGNTIYF. The CDR3 region has the DNA TGCAGCGTTGAAGGGGACATCTCTGGAAACACCATATATTTT.

The chain couples TRBV7-2 to TRBJ2-1, with TRBD2 matching 7 bases. Looked up from germline, CDR1 is SGHTA and CDR2 is FQGNSA. The trim removed 2 bases at V and 4 bases at J, leaving 5 bases unmatched. The CDR3 loop spans 15 amino acids. The CDR3 is CASSLWKREYNEQFF. CDR3 sequence (DNA): TGTGCCAGCAGCTTATGGAAGCGGGAATACAATGAGCAGTTCTTC.

Only a few counts were recorded for this clonotype. The DNA of the CDR3 is TGTGCCAGCAGTTACGCGACATCACGGGCCTACGAGCAGTACTTC. Translating gives CASSYATSRAYEQYF. This chain joins TRBV6-5 and TRBJ2-7, with D unclear. CDR1 and CDR2 (germline): MNHEY, SVGAGI. This CDR3 contains 15 residues. The V and J ends lost 2 bases and 2 bases respectively, with 13 bases between them.

This clonotype was seen a handful of times. The J gene is TRBJ2-7, the V gene TRBV12-3 or TRBV12-4; a weak D match, TRBD2 (6 bases). The CDR3 spans 16 residues. Trimming left V 5 bases short and J 0 bases short, with 17 bases between. The CDR3 protein is CASSTTGRGSSYEQYF. The CDR3, as DNA: TGTGCCAGCAGTACCACGGGACGGGGGAGCTCCTACGAGCAGTACTTC.

V and J are TRBV6-2 or TRBV6-3 and TRBJ2-1; tentative D call: TRBD2 (5 bases). The V end lost 6 bases, the J end lost 4 bases, and 13 bases lay between the germline ends. The CDR3 sequence is 14 residues long. Germline lookup yields CDR1 MNHEY and CDR2 SVGEGT. This CDR3 is CASSPGLEYNEQFF. DNA of the CDR3: TGTGCCAGCAGCCCAGGACTGGAATACAATGAGCAGTTCTTC.

This clonotype showed up just a few times. The V gene is TRBV5-1, the J gene TRBJ1-1; maybe TRBD1 (6 bases). V gave up 0 bases and J gave up 4 bases, with 10 bases separating them. Germline CDR1 is SGHRS and CDR2 is YFSETQ. CDR3 size: 14 residues. CDR3 protein: CASSLGNRATEAFF. In DNA, the CDR3 is TGCGCCAGCAGCTTGGGTAACAGGGCCACTGAAGCTTTCTTT.

The V call is TRBV2, the J call TRBJ2-1; TRBD1 agrees at 8 bases. Germline assignment: CDR1 SNHLY and CDR2 FYNNEI. CDR3 length: 14 residues. V shed 7 bases, J shed 6 bases, and the junction held 8 bases outside the gene matches. The CDR3 region has the DNA TGTGCCAGCAACGGACAGGGTCGTGGCAATGAGCAGTTCTTC. Its protein is CASNGQGRGNEQFF.

This clonotype was counted at least ten times. The V gene is TRBV12-3 or TRBV12-4, the J gene TRBJ2-7; D is perhaps TRBD1 (5 bases). The CDR3 totals 12 residues. Trimming took 3 bases from V and 2 from J, leaving 5 bases between them. The CDR3 here is CASSFRAYEQYF. The CDR3 DNA sequence: TGTGCCAGCAGTTTCAGGGCCTACGAGCAGTACTTC.

The CDR3, as DNA: TGTGCCAGCACCGGGAGCCCTGGAAACACCATATATTTT. It translates to CASTGSPGNTIYF. The chain couples TRBV6-1 to TRBJ1-3; D is unclear. With 7 bases removed from V and 2 bases from J, the gap between germline ends came to 9 bases. Germline V gives CDR1 MNHNS, CDR2 SASEGT. CDR3 size: 13 residues.

The chain employs TRBV29-1 and TRBJ2-7; 10 nucleotides agree with TRBD1. Germline CDR1 and CDR2: SQVTM and ANQGSEA. The V segment lost 5 bases and the J segment 0 bases; nucleotides outside the gene matches: 10. The CDR3 runs 16 residues. DNA for the CDR3: TGCAGCGTTACAACCGGGACAGGGGTTAGCTCCTACGAGCAGTACTTC. Encoded protein: CSVTTGTGVSSYEQYF.

The chain couples TRBV2 to TRBJ2-7, with unresolved D. This CDR3 has 12 amino acids. V dropped 7 bases and J dropped 3 bases, with 10 bases sitting between them. CDR1 is SNHLY and CDR2 is FYNNEI in the germline V gene. The CDR3: CASKRARYEQYF. The CDR3 DNA is TGTGCCAGCAAAAGGGCCCGCTACGAGCAGTACTTC.

This clonotype was picked up a small number of times. This chain links TRBV7-9 with TRBJ1-1; D gene unclear. The germline V and J ends were trimmed by 5 bases and 4 bases, with 14 bases remaining between them. The germline CDR1 and CDR2 sequences are SEHNR and FQNEAQ (reference sequence). CDR3 length equals 14 residues. In nucleotides, the CDR3 is TGTGCCAGCAGCAAAGTGGCCTTGGGCACTGAAGCTTTCTTT. Its protein product is CASSKVALGTEAFF.